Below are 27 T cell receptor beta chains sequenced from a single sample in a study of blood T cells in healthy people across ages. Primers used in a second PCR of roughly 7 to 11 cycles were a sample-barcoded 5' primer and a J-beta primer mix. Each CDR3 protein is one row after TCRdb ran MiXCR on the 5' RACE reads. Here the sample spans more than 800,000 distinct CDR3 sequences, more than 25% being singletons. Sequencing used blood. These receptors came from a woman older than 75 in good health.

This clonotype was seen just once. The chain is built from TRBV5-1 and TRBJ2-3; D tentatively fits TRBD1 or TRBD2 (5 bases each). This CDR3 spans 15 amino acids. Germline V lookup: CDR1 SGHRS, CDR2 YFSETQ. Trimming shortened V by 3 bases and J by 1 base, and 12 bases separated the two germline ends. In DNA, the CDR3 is TGCGCCAGCAGCTGGTCGGGGACGGGCACAGATACGCAGTATTTT. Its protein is CASSWSGTGTDTQYF. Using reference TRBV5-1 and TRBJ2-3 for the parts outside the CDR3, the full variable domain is KAGVTQTPRYLIKTRGQQVTLSCSPISGHRSVSWYQQTPGQGLQFLFEYFSETQRNKGNFPGRFSGRQFSNSRSEMNVSTLELGDSALYLCASSWSGTGTDTQYFGPGTRLTVL.

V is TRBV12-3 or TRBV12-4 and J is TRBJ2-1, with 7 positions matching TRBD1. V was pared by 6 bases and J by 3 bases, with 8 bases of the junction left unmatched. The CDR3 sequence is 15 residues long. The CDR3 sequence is CASSVRQGFYNEQFF. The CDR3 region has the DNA TGTGCCAGCAGCGTAAGACAGGGATTCTACAATGAGCAGTTCTTC.

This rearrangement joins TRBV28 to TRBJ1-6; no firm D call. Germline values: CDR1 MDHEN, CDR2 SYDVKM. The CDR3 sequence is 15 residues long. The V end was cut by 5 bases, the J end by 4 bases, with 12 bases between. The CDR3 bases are TGTGCCAGCAGTCCCACCACCGCTTATAATTCACCCCTCCACTTT. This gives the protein CASSPTTAYNSPLHF.

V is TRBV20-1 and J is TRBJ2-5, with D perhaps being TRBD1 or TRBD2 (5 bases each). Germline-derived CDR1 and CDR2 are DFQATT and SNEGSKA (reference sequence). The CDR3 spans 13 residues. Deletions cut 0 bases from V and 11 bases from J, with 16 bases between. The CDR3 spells CSAREQGAVGQYF. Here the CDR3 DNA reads TGCAGTGCTAGAGAGCAGGGAGCGGTTGGGCAGTACTTC.

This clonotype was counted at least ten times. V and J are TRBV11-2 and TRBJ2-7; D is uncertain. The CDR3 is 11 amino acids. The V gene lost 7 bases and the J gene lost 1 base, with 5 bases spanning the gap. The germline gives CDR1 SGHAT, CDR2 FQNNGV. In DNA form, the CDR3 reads TGTGCCAGCACCTCTTCCTACGAGCAGTACTTC. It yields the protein CASTSSYEQYF.

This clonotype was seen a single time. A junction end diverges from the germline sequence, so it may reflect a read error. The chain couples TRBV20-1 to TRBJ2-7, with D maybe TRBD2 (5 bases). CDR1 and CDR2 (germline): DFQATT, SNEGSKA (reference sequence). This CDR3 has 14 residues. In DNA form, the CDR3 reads TGCAGGGCTAGGGATCGACGGGGTGATAGAGAGCAGGACTTC. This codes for CRARDRRGDREQDF.

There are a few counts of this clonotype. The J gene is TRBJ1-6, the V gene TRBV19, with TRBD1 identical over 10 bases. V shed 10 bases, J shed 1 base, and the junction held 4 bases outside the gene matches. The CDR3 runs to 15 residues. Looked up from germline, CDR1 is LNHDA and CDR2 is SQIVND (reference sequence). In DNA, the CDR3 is TGTGCCACCGCGGACAGGGGGTCCTATAATTCACCCCTCCACTTT. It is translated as CATADRGSYNSPLHF.

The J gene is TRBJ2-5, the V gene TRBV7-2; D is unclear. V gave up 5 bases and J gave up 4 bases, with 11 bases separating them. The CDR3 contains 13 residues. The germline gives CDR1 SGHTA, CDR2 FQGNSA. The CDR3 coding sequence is TGTGCCAGCAGCATATCCTTTGGAGAGACCCAGTACTTC. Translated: CASSISFGETQYF.

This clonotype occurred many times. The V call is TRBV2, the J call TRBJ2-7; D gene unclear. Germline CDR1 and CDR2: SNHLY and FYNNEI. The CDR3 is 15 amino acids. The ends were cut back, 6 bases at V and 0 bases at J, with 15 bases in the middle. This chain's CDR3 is CASSPHRQSSYEQYF. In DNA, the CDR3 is TGTGCCAGCAGCCCACACCGTCAAAGCTCCTACGAGCAGTACTTC.

The CDR3 DNA reads as TGTGCCAGCAGCTTAGATCTACTAGCGCTCAATGAGCAGTTCTTC. Protein product: CASSLDLLALNEQFF. The rearrangement uses TRBV11-2 and TRBJ2-1; 7 nucleotides align to TRBD2. The CDR3 sequence is 15 residues long. CDR1 and CDR2 from the germline V gene are SGHAT and FQNNGV. The trim removed 0 bases at V and 6 bases at J, leaving 5 bases unmatched.

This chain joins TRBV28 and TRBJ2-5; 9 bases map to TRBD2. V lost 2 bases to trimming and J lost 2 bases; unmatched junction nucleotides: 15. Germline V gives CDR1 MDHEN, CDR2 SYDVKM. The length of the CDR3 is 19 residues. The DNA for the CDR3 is TGTGCCAGCAGTTTACCCATCAGGAGGCGGCTAGCGGGACAAGAGACCCAGTACTTC. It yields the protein CASSLPIRRRLAGQETQYF.

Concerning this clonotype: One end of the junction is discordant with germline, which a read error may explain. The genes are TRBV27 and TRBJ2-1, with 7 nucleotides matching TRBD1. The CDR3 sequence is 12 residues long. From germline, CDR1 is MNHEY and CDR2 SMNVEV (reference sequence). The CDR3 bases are TGTGCCAGCAGCTTCCCCAGGGGGATAGTGGTCTTC. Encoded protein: CASSFPRGIVVF.

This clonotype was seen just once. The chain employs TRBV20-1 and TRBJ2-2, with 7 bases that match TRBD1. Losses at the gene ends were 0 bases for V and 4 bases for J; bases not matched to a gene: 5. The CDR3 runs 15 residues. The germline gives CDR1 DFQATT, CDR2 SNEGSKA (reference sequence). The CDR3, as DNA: TGCAGTGCTAGAGATTCTAACAGGGGCACCGGGGAGCTGTTTTTT. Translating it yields CSARDSNRGTGELFF.

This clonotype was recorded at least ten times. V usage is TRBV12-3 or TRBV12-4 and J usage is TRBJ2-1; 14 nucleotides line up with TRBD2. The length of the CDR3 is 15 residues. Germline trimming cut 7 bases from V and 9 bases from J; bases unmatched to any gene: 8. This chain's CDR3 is CASIQTSGGAREQFF. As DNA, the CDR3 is TGTGCCAGCATCCAGACTAGCGGGGGGGCGCGTGAGCAGTTCTTC.

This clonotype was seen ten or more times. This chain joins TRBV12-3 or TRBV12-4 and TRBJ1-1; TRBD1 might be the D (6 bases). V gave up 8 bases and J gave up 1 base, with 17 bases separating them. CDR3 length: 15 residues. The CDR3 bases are TGTGCCAGCGAACCATTTAACAGGGAGAACACTGAAGCTTTCTTT. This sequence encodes CASEPFNRENTEAFF.

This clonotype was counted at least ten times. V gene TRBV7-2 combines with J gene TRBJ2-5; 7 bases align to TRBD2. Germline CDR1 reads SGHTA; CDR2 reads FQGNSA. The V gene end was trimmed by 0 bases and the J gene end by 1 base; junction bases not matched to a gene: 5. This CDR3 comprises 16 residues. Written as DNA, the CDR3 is TGTGCCAGCAGCTTAGCGATCGAGCGGGGCCAAGAGACCCAGTACTTC. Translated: CASSLAIERGQETQYF.

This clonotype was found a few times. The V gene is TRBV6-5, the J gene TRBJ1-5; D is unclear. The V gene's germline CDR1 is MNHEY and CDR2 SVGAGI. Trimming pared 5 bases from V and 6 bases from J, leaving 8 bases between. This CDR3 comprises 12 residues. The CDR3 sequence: CASSKKGQPQHF. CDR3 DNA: TGTGCCAGCAGTAAGAAGGGTCAGCCCCAGCATTTT.

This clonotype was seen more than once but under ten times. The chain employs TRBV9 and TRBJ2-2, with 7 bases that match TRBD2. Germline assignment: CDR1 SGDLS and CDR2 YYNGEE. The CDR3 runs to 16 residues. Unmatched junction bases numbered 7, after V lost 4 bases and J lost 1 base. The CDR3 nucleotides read TGTGCCAGCAGCCCCCTTGGGGGGGGGAACACCGGGGAGCTGTTTTTT. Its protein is CASSPLGGGNTGELFF.

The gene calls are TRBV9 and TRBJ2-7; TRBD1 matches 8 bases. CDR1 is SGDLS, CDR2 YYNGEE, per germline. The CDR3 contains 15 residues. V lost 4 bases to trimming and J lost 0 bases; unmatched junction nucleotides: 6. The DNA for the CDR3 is TGTGCCAGCAGCCCGGGACAGGAGCACTCCTACGAGCAGTACTTC. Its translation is CASSPGQEHSYEQYF.

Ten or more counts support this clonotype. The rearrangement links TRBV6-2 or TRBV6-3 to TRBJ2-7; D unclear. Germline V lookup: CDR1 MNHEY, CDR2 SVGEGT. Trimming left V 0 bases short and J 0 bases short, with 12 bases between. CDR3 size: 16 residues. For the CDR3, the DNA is TGTGCCAGCAGTTACTCGATGGCGGAGTCCTCCTACGAGCAGTACTTC. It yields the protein CASSYSMAESSYEQYF.

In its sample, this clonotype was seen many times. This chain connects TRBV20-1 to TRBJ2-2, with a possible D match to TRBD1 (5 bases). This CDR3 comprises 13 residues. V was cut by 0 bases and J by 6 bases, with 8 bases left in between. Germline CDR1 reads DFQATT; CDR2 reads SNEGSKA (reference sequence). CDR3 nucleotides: TGCAGTGCTAGAGATCAAGGGGCCGGGGAGCTGTTTTTT. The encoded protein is CSARDQGAGELFF.

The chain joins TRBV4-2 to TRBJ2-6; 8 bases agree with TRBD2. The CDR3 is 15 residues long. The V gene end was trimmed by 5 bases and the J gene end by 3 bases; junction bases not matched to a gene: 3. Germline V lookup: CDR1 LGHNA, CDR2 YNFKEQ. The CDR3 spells CASSVLADGANVLTF. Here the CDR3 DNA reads TGTGCCAGCAGCGTACTAGCGGATGGGGCCAACGTCCTGACTTTC.

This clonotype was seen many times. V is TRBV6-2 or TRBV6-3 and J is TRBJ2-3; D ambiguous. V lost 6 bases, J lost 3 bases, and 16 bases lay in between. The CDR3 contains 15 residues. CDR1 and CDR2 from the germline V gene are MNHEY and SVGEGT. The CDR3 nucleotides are TGTGCCAGCAGCCTGGACGGGCTAGTAACAGATACGCAGTATTTT. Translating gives CASSLDGLVTDTQYF.

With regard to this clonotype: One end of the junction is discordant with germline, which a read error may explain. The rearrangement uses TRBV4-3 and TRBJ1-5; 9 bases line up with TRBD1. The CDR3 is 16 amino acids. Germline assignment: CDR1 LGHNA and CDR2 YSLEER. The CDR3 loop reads CASSQDYDRGNRPQHF. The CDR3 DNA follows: TGCGCCAGCAGCCAAGATTATGACAGGGGGAATCGGCCCCAGCATTTT.

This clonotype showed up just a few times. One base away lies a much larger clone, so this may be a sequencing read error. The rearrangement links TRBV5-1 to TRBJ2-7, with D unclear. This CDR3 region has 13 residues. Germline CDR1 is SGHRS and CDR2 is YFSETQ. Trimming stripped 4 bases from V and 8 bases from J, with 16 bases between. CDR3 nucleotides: TGCGCCAGCAGCCCGGACGGCCGTAATAAGCAGTACTTC. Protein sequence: CASSPDGRNKQYF.

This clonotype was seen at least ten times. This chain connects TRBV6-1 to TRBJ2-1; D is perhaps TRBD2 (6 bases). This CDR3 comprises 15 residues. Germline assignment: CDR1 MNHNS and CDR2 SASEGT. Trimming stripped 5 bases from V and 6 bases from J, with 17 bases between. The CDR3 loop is CASSISGSPFNEQFF. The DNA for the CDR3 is TGTGCCAGCAGTATCAGCGGGTCGCCGTTCAATGAGCAGTTCTTC.

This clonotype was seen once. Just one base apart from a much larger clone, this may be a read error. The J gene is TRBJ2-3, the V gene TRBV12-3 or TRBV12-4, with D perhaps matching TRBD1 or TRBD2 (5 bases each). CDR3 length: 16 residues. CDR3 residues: CAGSWDGPRGTDTQYF. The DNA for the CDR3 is TGTGCCGGCAGTTGGGACGGCCCCCGGGGCACAGATACGCAGTATTTT.